This T cell receptor beta chain was sequenced in a study of identical twins. Whole-study findings and limits: Invariant cells of the MAIT and iNKT types might have partly distorted the zero-insertion analyses. Whereas memory repertoires showed no such difference, abundant cord blood beta clonotypes carried fewer insertions. With monozygotic twins, out-of-frame TCR alpha sharing exceeded what models estimated.

V lost 1 base, J lost 2 bases, and 21 bases lay in between. The V gene's germline CDR1 is SGHVS and CDR2 FQNEAQ. This CDR3 contains 19 residues. In regard to this clonotype: No antigen is known for it.

TCRdb processed the 5' RACE reads anew with MiXCR; each CDR3 protein has one entry. This table has 640,000 or so distinct CDR3 sequences, 5.5% to 6.5% appearing once. The rearrangement uses TRBV7-8 and TRBJ1-5, with D perhaps TRBD1 (5 bases). Sequencing was performed on naive T cells sorted from blood. This clonotype was sampled from a man aged 18 to 29 in good health. CDR3 nucleotides: TGTGCCAGCAGCTTAGGGGCGGGCAGGGACTATTCGGGCAATCAGCCCCAGCATTTT. Amino acid sequence: CASSLGAGRDYSGNQPQHF.